Only a few counts were recorded for the clone carrying this TCR beta chain. This sample was included in a study of patients and donors after allogeneic stem cell transplantation. Trimming took 0 bases from V and 7 from J, leaving 7 bases between them. Germline V CDR1 and CDR2: LGHNA, YSLEER. The CDR3 extends over 13 amino acids. Using its own MiXCR run on the RT-PCR reads, TCRdb lists one record per CDR3 protein. The table records about 960,000 distinct CDR3 sequences, more than 15% of them present only once. The chain carries TRBV4-3 and TRBJ1-3; D is uncertain. This clonotype was sampled from a human donor who was either an allogeneic HSCT recipient or a stem cell or donor lymphocyte infusion donor (not recorded which). It is not recorded whose cells these are; they may come from a transplant donor. Sequenced material: blood, either unsorted or a sorted T cell fraction (not recorded which). The CDR3 DNA reads as TGCGCCAGCAGCCAAGAACGTCGGAACACCATATATTTT. It codes for CASSQERRNTIYF.